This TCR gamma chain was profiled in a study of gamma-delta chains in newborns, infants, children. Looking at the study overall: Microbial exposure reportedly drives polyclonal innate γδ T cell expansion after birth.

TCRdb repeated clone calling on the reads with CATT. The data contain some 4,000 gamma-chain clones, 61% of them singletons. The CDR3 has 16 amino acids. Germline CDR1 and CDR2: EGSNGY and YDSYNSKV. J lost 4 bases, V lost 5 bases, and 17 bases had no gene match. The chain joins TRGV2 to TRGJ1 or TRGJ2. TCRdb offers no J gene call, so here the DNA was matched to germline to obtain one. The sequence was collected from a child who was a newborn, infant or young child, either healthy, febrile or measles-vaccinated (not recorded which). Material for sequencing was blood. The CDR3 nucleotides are TGTGCCACCTGGGTCAACCCCCGTGGACCCTATTATAAGAAACTCTTT. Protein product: CATWVNPRGPYYKKLF.